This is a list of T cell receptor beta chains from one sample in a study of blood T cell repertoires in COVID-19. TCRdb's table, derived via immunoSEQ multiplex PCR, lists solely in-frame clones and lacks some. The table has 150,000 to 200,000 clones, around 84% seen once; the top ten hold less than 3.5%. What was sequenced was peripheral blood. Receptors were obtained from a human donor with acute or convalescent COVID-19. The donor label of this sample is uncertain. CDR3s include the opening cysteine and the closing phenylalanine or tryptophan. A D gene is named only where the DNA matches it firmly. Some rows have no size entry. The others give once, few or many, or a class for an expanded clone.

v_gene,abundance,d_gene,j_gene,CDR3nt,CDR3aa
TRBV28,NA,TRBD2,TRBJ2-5,TGTGCCAGCAGTACCCTAGCGGGGCGCCAAGAGACCCAGTACTTC,CASSTLAGRQETQYF
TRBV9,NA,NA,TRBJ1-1,TGTGCCAGCAGTGGTTACAGGGTCACTGAAGCTTTCTTT,CASSGYRVTEAFF
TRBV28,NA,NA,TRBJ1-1,TGTGCCATCTCTGGAGTTACGGCTTTCTTT,CAISGVTAFF
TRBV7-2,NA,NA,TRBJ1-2,TGTGCCAGCAGCTCCGGGTCGGCGTCGGGAGGCTATGGCTACACCTTC,CASSSGSASGGYGYTF
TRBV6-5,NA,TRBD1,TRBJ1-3,TGTGCCAGCAGTTACTCGAGGGGGCCTGGAAACACCATATATTTT,CASSYSRGPGNTIYF
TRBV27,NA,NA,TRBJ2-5,TGTGCCAGCAGGGACAGACAAGAGACCCAGTACTTC,CASRDRQETQYF
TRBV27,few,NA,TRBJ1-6,TGTGCCAGCACCTTGGGACACAATTCACCCCTCCACTTT,CASTLGHNSPLHF
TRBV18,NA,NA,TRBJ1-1,TGTGCCAGCTCACCCTCTTCTACCACGAACACTGAAGCTTTCTTT,CASSPSSTTNTEAFF
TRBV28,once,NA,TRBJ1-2,TGTGCCAGCACCCCGGGGATGGGGGGAGATAACTATGGCTACACCTTC,CASTPGMGGDNYGYTF
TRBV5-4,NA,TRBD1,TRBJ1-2,TGTGCCAGCAGCTTGAGTCAGGGGGCGGGCTATGGCTACACCTTC,CASSLSQGAGYGYTF
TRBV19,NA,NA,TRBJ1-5,TGTGCCAGTAGTAATGGACAGTCTAGCAATCAGCCCCAGCATTTT,CASSNGQSSNQPQHF
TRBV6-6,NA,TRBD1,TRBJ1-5,TGTGCCAGCAGATGGGGACAGGGGCCGACGGAGCCCCAGCATTTT,CASRWGQGPTEPQHF
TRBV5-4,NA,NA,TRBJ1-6,TGTGCCAGCAGAGTACAAAGCTCCTATAATTCACCCCTCCACTTT,CASRVQSSYNSPLHF
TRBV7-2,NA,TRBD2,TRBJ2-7,TGTGCCAGCAGCTATCTAGCGGGGGGCGGAGGGGAGCAGTACTTC,CASSYLAGGGGEQYF
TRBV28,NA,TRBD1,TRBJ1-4,TGTGCCAGCAGCTATTTCGGGACAGGGCCGACTAATGAAAAACTGTTTTTT,CASSYFGTGPTNEKLFF
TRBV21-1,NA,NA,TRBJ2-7,TGTGCCAGCAGCGGGGAGGGCGTCTACGAGCAGTACTTC,CASSGEGVYEQYF
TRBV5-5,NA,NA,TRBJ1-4,TGTGCCAGCAGCTTGGCGGCAGGGAAACTGTTTTTT,CASSLAAGKLFF
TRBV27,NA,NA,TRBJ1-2,TGTGCCAGCAGTTCCCTACCCCCCCGACAGGTTGGGAACTATGGCTACACCTTC,CASSSLPPRQVGNYGYTF
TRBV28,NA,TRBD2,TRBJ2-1,TGTGCCAGCAGTTTATTGGGACTAGCGGAGCAGTTCTTC,CASSLLGLAEQFF
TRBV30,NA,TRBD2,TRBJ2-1,TGTGCCCGGGGGGGACTAGCCTACAATGAGCAGTTCTTC,CARGGLAYNEQFF
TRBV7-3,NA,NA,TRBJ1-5,TGTGCCAGCAGCGCCACAGGGACTCAGCCCCAGCATTTT,CASSATGTQPQHF
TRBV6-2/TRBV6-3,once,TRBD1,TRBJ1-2,TGTGCCAGCAGTTACTCACAGGGGGCATATGGCTACACCTTC,CASSYSQGAYGYTF
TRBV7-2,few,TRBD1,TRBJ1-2,TGTGCCAGCAGCTCGGGACAGGGCTATGGCTACACCTTC,CASSSGQGYGYTF
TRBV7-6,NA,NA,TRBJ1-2,TGTGCCAGCAGCCCGGCAACAGGAGTCTATGGCTACACCTTC,CASSPATGVYGYTF
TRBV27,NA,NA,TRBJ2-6,TGTGCCAGCAGTTTGAGCTCTGGGGCCAACGTCCTGACTTTC,CASSLSSGANVLTF
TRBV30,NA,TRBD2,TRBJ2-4,TGTGCCTGGACCTCCCCGGGACTAGCGGCCAAAAACATTCAGTACTTC,CAWTSPGLAAKNIQYF
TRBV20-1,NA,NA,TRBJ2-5,TGCAGTGCTAGTCTACCCCGCGGGGAGACCCAGTACTTC,CSASLPRGETQYF
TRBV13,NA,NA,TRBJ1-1,TGTGCCAGCAGCATGCGCGGGGGACTAGACACTGAAGCTTTCTTT,CASSMRGGLDTEAFF
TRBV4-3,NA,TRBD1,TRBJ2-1,TGCGCCAGCAGCCAAGAGTTGCCAGGGGGTCATACAAGGGCTTCCAATGAGCAGTTCTTC,CASSQELPGGHTRASNEQFF
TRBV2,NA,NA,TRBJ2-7,TGTGCCAGCAGGAGGGACACCGTAGTTCCTTTC,CASRRDTVVPF
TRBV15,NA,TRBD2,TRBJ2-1,TGTGCCACCACGGGGGGGGCGTCCTACAATGAGCAGTTCTTC,CATTGGASYNEQFF
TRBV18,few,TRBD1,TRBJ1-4,TGTGCCAGCTCACCACCGGCAGGGGGAGGTGAAAAACTGTTTTTT,CASSPPAGGGEKLFF
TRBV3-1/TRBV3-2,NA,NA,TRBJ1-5,TGTGCCAGCAGCTCTGGACAAACAAATAGCAATCAGCCCCAGCATTTT,CASSSGQTNSNQPQHF
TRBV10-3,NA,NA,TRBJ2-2,TGTGCCATCAAACGGGGTACTACCATTGGGACCGGGGAGCTGTTTTTT,CAIKRGTTIGTGELFF
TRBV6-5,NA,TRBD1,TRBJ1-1,TGTGCCAGCGATGGACAGGGAGGGACTGAAGCTTTCTTT,CASDGQGGTEAFF
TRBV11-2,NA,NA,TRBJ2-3,TGTGCCAGCAGCTTAGCATCTACCACAGATACGCAGTATTTT,CASSLASTTDTQYF
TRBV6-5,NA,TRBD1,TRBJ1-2,TGTGCCAGCAGTTACTCGAGGACAGGCTATGGCTACACCTTC,CASSYSRTGYGYTF
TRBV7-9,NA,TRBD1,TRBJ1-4,TGTGCCAGCAGCTACCGGGACAGGGAAGGTACTAATGAAAAACTGTTTTTT,CASSYRDREGTNEKLFF
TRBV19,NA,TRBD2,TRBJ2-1,TGTGCCAGTAGTATGGGCGGGGGGCTAATGACGAGGAATGAGCAGTTCTTC,CASSMGGGLMTRNEQFF
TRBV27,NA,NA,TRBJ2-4,TGTGCCAGCAGTCGGGGGACAGAAGCCAAAAACATTCAGTACTTC,CASSRGTEAKNIQYF
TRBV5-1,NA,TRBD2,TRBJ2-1,TGCGCCAGCAGCTTGGCCGTCCTAGCGGGGGGGCACAATGAGCAGTTCTTC,CASSLAVLAGGHNEQFF
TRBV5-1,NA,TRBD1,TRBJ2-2,TGCGCCAGCAGCTTGAGGACTTCGGACAGGGCAACCGGGGAGCTGTTTTTT,CASSLRTSDRATGELFF
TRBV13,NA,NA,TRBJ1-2,TGTGCCAGCAGCTTAGGCGTAATCTATGGCTACACCTTC,CASSLGVIYGYTF
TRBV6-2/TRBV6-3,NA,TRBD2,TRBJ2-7,TGTGCCAGCAGCCCAAGGACTAGTCCCTACGAGCAGTACTTC,CASSPRTSPYEQYF
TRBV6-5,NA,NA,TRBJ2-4,TGTGCCAGCAGTTCCCGGGGGGCGAAAAACATTCAGTACTTC,CASSSRGAKNIQYF
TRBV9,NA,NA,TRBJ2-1,TGTGCCAGCAGCGTAGGCCCTACTACGAACAATGAGCAGTTCTTC,CASSVGPTTNNEQFF
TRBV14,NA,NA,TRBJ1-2,TGTGCCAGCAGCCAAGGAATATTAGGGCCTCAGAGGGCCAACTATGGCTACACCTTC,CASSQGILGPQRANYGYTF
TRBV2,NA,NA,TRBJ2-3,TGTGCCGGGGGAGGAGTTTCTTACACAGATACGCAGTATTTT,CAGGGVSYTDTQYF
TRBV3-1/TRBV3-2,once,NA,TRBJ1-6,TGTGCCAGCAGCCAAGGGCAGGCAGGGCCAGGTTCACCCCTCCACTTT,CASSQGQAGPGSPLHF